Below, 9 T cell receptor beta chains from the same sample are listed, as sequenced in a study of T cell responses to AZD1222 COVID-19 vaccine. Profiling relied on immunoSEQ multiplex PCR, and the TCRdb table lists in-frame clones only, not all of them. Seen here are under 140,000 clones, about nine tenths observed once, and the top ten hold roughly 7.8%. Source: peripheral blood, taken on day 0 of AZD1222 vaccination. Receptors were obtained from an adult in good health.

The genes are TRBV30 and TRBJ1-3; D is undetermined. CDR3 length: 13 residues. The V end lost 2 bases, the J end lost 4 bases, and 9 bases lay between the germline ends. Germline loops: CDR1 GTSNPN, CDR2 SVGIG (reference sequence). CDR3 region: CAWSPTGGNTIYF. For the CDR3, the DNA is TGTGCCTGGAGTCCCACGGGAGGAAACACCATATATTTT.

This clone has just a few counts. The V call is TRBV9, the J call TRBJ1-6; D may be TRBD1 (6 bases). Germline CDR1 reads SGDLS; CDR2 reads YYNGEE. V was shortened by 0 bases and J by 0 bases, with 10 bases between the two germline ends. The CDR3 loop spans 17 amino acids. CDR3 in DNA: TGTGCCAGCAGCGTAGGGGGGGCAGGCTCCTATAATTCACCCCTCCACTTT. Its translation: CASSVGGAGSYNSPLHF.

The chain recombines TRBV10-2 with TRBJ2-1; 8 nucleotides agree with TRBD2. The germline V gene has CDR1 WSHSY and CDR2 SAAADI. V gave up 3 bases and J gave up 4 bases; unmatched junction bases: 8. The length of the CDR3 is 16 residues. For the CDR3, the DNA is TGCGCCAGCAGTGAAGGAAGGAGCGGGGGTTACAATGAGCAGTTCTTC. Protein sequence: CASSEGRSGGYNEQFF.

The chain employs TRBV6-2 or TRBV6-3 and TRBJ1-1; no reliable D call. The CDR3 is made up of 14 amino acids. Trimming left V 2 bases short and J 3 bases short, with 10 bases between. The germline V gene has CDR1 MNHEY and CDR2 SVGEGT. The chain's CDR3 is CASSYEATYTEAFF. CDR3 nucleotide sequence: TGTGCCAGCAGTTACGAGGCTACCTACACTGAAGCTTTCTTT.

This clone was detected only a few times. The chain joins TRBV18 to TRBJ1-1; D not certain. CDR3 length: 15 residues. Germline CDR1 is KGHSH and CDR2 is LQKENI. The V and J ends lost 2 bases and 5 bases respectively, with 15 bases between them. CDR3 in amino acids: CASSPMVNGKTEAFF. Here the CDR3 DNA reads TGTGCCAGCTCACCAATGGTCAATGGGAAGACTGAAGCTTTCTTT.

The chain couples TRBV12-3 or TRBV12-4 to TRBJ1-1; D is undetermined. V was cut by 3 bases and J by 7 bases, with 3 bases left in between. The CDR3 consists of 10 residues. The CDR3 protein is CASSLGEAFF. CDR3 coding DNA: TGTGCCAGCAGTTTGGGTGAAGCTTTCTTT.

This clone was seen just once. CDR3 protein: CASSIDRGPNTEAFF. As DNA, the CDR3 is TGTGCCAGTAGTATAGATAGGGGACCCAACACTGAAGCTTTCTTT. The genes are TRBV19 and TRBJ1-1, with D possibly being TRBD1 (5 bases). The CDR3 has 15 residues. Deletions cut 0 bases from V and 2 bases from J, with 10 bases between. Germline values: CDR1 LNHDA, CDR2 SQIVND (reference sequence).

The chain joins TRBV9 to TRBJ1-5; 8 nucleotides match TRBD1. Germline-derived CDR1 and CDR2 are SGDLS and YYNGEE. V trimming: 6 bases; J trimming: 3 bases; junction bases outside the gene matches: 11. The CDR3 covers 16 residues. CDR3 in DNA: TGTGCCAGCACCCGTGGGGCAGGGGGCCACAATCAGCCCCAGCATTTT. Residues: CASTRGAGGHNQPQHF. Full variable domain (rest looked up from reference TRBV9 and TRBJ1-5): DSGVTQTPKHLITATGQRVTLRCSPRSGDLSVYWYQQSLDQGLQFLIQYYNGEERAKGNILERFSAQQFPDLHSELNLSSLELGDSALYFCASTRGAGGHNQPQHFGDGTRLSIL.

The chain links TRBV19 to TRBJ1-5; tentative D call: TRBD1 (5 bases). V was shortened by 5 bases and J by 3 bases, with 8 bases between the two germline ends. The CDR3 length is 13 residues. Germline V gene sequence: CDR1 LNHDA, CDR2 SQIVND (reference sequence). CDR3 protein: CASSLQVNQPQHF. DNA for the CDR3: TGTGCCAGTAGTCTACAGGTCAATCAGCCCCAGCATTTT.